The 14 T cell receptor beta chains below were found in one sample sequenced in a study of T cells in Graves' hyperthyroidism and ophthalmopathy. Using RNA transcripts as the source, TCR beta CDR3 regions were amplified. The TCR CDR3 was amplified in a first-round RT-PCR using the HTBI primer set. TCRdb analysed the multiplex PCR reads with MiXCR anew, one entry per CDR3 protein. Of under 400,000 distinct CDR3 sequences in the sample, around 14% were seen once. Sequences were obtained from blood. The receptors were sampled from a woman between 55 and 75 years old with Graves' hyperthyroidism.

In this sample, this clonotype turned up many times. This rearrangement joins TRBV11-2 to TRBJ2-1; TRBD2 matches at 9 bases. V was clipped by 4 bases and J by 1 base; unmatched bases: 17. The V gene's germline CDR1 is SGHAT and CDR2 FQNNGV. The CDR3 contains 20 residues. In DNA, the CDR3 is TGTGCCAGCAGCTCCCCATTGGGGGGCGGGAGGGGAGGATCCTACAATGAGCAGTTCTTC. Its protein product is CASSSPLGGGRGGSYNEQFF.

V gene TRBV5-1 combines with J gene TRBJ2-5, with D possibly being TRBD1 (6 bases). The CDR3 spans 15 residues. In germline, CDR1 is SGHRS, CDR2 YFSETQ. Trimming cost V 4 bases and J 5 bases, with 18 bases left between them. The CDR3 is CASSLGDTSVETQYF. CDR3 nucleotide sequence: TGCGCCAGCAGCCTGGGGGACACCTCGGTGGAGACCCAGTACTTC. Complete variable domain (other parts from reference TRBV5-1 and TRBJ2-5): KAGVTQTPRYLIKTRGQQVTLSCSPISGHRSVSWYQQTPGQGLQFLFEYFSETQRNKGNFPGRFSGRQFSNSRSEMNVSTLELGDSALYLCASSLGDTSVETQYFGPGTRLLVL.

The chain links TRBV30 to TRBJ2-7, with 9 bases identical to TRBD1. This CDR3 comprises 13 residues. Trimming at V came to 8 bases and at J to 6 bases, leaving 11 bases not matched to a gene. The germline V gene encodes CDR1 GTSNPN and CDR2 SVGIG (reference sequence). The CDR3 loop reads CAAPSGTGLEQYF. CDR3 nucleotides: TGTGCCGCCCCAAGCGGGACAGGGCTCGAGCAGTACTTC.

This clonotype was seen ten or more times. The rearrangement uses TRBV29-1 and TRBJ2-1; the D gene is possibly TRBD1 (5 bases). The V end was cut by 7 bases, the J end by 0 bases, with 13 bases between. Germline values: CDR1 SQVTM, CDR2 ANQGSEA. CDR3 length: 14 amino acids. CDR3 loop: CSARDSDSYNEQFF. The CDR3, as DNA: TGCAGCGCAAGAGACAGTGACTCCTACAATGAGCAGTTCTTC.

Only a few counts were recorded for this clonotype. The chain has TRBV7-8 and TRBJ1-1; 10 bases align to TRBD1. From germline, CDR1 is SGHVS and CDR2 FQNEAQ. This CDR3 region has 15 residues. V was pared by 1 base and J by 1 base, with 0 bases of the junction left unmatched. The CDR3 DNA sequence: TGTGCCAGCAGCTTAGGGGACAGGGGGAACACTGAAGCTTTCTTT. Translated: CASSLGDRGNTEAFF.

Details on this clonotype: A much larger clone lies a single base off, so this may be a read error. The chain links TRBV7-8 to TRBJ2-1, with D hard to call. This CDR3 is built from 16 residues. V was shortened by 2 bases and J by 7 bases, with 18 bases between the two germline ends. From germline, CDR1 is SGHVS and CDR2 FQNEAQ. The CDR3 region is CASSLRSRKGLNEQFF. The CDR3 nucleotides read TGTGCCAGCAGCTTAAGGTCGCGGAAGGGATTGAATGAGCAGTTCTTC. The full variable domain, in which reference TRBV7-8 and TRBJ2-1 provide the parts outside the CDR3, is GAGVSQSPRYKVAKRGQDVALRCDPISGHVSLFWYQQALGQGPEFLTYFQNEAQLDKSGLPSDRFFAERPEGSVSTLKIQRTQQEDSAVYLCASSLRSRKGLNEQFFGPGTRLTVL.

The sample holds many counts of this clonotype. The chain combines TRBV5-1 with TRBJ2-3, with TRBD2 matching 13 bases. From germline, CDR1 is SGHRS and CDR2 YFSETQ. V gave up 1 base and J gave up 5 bases; unmatched junction bases: 10. The CDR3 contains 18 residues. Written as DNA, the CDR3 is TGCGCCAGCAGCTTGACCGGGACTAGCGGGATCACTCGAGATACGCAGTATTTT. Translation gives CASSLTGTSGITRDTQYF.

This chain connects TRBV10-3 to TRBJ2-2, with TRBD2 identical over 13 bases. V shed 6 bases and J 5 bases; nucleotides not matched to a gene: 0. CDR3 length: 14 residues. Germline assignment: CDR1 ENHRY and CDR2 SYGVKD. The CDR3 is CAIRGLAGTGELFF. The CDR3 coding sequence is TGTGCCATCAGGGGACTAGCGGGAACCGGGGAGCTGTTTTTT.

In its sample, this clonotype was seen many times. The V gene is TRBV27, the J gene TRBJ2-3; TRBD2 might be the D (6 bases). From germline, CDR1 is MNHEY and CDR2 SMNVEV (reference sequence). V was trimmed by 3 bases and J by 8 bases, leaving 12 bases between them. This CDR3 contains 13 residues. CDR3 residues: CASSFSGSGTQYF. The CDR3 DNA reads TGTGCCAGCAGTTTCTCCGGGAGTGGTACGCAGTATTTT.

The table lists this clonotype with a few counts. A much larger clone is a single base away; this may be a read error. The chain uses TRBV10-3 and TRBJ2-7, with 12 positions matching TRBD2. The CDR3 sequence is 15 residues long. The germline gives CDR1 ENHRY, CDR2 SYGVKD. The J segment lost 3 bases and the V segment lost 7 bases, leaving 7 bases of the junction unmatched. CDR3 region: CAINGGLAGGYEQYF. The CDR3 DNA reads as TGTGCCATCAATGGGGGACTAGCGGGTGGCTACGAGCAGTACTTC.

The chain combines TRBV10-3 with TRBJ2-2; possibly TRBD1 for D (6 bases). The CDR3 is 16 amino acids. V lost 4 bases, J lost 2 bases, and 14 bases lay in between. Germline V gives CDR1 ENHRY, CDR2 SYGVKD. CDR3 in amino acids: CAISAATGPNTGELFF. The CDR3 DNA reads as TGTGCCATCAGTGCTGCGACAGGACCTAACACCGGGGAGCTGTTTTTT.

The sample holds many counts of this clonotype. This chain connects TRBV12-3 or TRBV12-4 to TRBJ1-2, with a weak D call TRBD1 (5 bases). V was cut by 4 bases and J by 10 bases, with 10 bases left in between. This CDR3 spans 11 amino acids. The CDR3 DNA follows: TGTGCCAGCAGTTCAGGGTTCGACTACACCTTC. It is translated as CASSSGFDYTF.

This clonotype appeared many times. V usage is TRBV6-6 and J usage is TRBJ2-1; TRBD2 aligns across 9 bases. Germline lookup yields CDR1 MNHNY and CDR2 SVGAGI (reference sequence). This CDR3 is 16 amino acids long. The J segment lost 3 bases and the V segment lost 0 bases, leaving 3 bases of the junction unmatched. CDR3 DNA sequence: TGTGCCAGCAGTTACTCCGGCGGGAGGGACTACAATGAGCAGTTCTTC. It is translated as CASSYSGGRDYNEQFF.

This clonotype was picked up many times. The chain has TRBV12-5 and TRBJ2-1, with 9 bases that match TRBD2. This CDR3 spans 15 amino acids. V lost 5 bases to trimming and J lost 3 bases; unmatched junction nucleotides: 5. Germline V lookup: CDR1 LGHNT, CDR2 FRNRAP. CDR3: CASGPGLAGYNEQFF. CDR3 in DNA: TGTGCTAGTGGTCCGGGACTAGCTGGCTACAATGAGCAGTTCTTC. Full variable domain (outside the CDR3, taken from reference TRBV12-5 and TRBJ2-1): DARVTQTPRHKVTEMGQEVTMRCQPILGHNTVFWYRQTMMQGLELLAYFRNRAPLDDSGMPKDRFSAEMPDATLATLKIQPSEPRDSAVYFCASGPGLAGYNEQFFGPGTRLTVL.